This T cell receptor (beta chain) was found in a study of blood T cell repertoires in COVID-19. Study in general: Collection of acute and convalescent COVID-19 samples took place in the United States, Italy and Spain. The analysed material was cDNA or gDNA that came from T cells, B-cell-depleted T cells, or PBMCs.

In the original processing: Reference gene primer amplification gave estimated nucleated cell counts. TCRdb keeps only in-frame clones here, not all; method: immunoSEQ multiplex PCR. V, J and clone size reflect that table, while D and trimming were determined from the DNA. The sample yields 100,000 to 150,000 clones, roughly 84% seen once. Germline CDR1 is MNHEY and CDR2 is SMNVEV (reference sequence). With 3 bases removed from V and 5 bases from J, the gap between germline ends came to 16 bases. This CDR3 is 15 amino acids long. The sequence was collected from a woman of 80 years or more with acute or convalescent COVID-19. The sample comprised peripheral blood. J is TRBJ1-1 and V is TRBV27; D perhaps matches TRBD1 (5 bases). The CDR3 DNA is TGTGCCAGCAGTTTTAGCGGGGGAGTAAGGACTGAAGCTTTCTTT. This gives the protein CASSFSGGVRTEAFF.